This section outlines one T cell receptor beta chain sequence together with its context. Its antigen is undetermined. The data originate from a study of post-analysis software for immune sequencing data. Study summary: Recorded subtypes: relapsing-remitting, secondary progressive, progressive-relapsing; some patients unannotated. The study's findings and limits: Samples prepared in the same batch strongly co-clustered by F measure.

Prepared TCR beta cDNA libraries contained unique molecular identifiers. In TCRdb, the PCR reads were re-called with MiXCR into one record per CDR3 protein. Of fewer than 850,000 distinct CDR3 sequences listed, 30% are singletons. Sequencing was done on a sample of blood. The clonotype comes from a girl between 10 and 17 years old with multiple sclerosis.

DNA of the CDR3: TGCGCCAGCAGTGAGGGGCGGACAGGGTCCACAGATACGCAGTATTTT. Translated, it gives CASSEGRTGSTDTQYF. V gene TRBV10-1 combines with J gene TRBJ2-3; TRBD1 matches 8 bases. The J segment lost 2 bases and the V segment lost 2 bases, leaving 6 bases of the junction unmatched. Germline V gives CDR1 WNHNN, CDR2 SYGVQD (reference sequence). The CDR3 is made up of 16 amino acids.